This T cell receptor (beta chain) was captured by sequencing in a study of PD-L1 blockade in urothelial cancer. Study background: Reported median T cell count for blood samples was over 110,000.

Germline CDR1 and CDR2: SGHTA and FQGNSA. There are 17 residues in the CDR3. V gave up 1 base and J gave up 4 bases, with 16 bases separating them. With regard to this clone: Its antigen is unknown.

Points from the study as a whole: Larger 3-week expansion of tumor-associated blood clones was seen in durable-benefit patients.

Profiling relied on immunoSEQ multiplex PCR, and the TCRdb table lists in-frame clones only, not all of them. There are roughly 17,000 clones in the sample; around 87% occur only once, and less than 6.5% lies in the top ten. Between 1 and 8 samples per patient were obtained, pretreatment and on-treatment. The specimen was PBMCs, collected around atezolizumab (anti-PD-L1) treatment. This chain joins TRBV7-2 and TRBJ2-2; tentative D call: TRBD2 (6 bases). This receptor was taken from a man in his forties or fifties with urothelial cancer. CDR3 loop: CASSLGGFRGSTGELFF. The CDR3 DNA follows: TGTGCCAGCAGCTTAGGGGGGTTTCGGGGGAGCACCGGGGAGCTGTTTTTT.